The next 9 T cell receptor beta chains were all read from a single sample in a study of CD8 T cells in Susac syndrome. RNA, at roughly 0.45 to 1 ug, was reverse transcribed with random hexamers. TCRdb called the immunoSEQ multiplex PCR reads again in MiXCR, with one record for every CDR3 protein. The repertoire holds 95,000 to 150,000 distinct CDR3 sequences, with 96% as singletons. Sequenced material: CD4+ T cells from PBMCs. The receptor set was obtained from a human donor with Susac syndrome.

This clonotype was detected only once. The chain employs TRBV4-1 and TRBJ1-1, with D uncertain. Trimming cost V 4 bases and J 3 bases, with 12 bases left between them. CDR1 is MGHRA, CDR2 YSYEKL, per germline. The CDR3 is made up of 14 amino acids. Written as DNA, the CDR3 is TGCGCCAGCAGCCCCCCTGGCAGCTACACTGAAGCTTTCTTT. This encodes CASSPPGSYTEAFF.

This chain uses TRBV20-1 with TRBJ1-2; 7 bases map to TRBD1. The CDR3 runs to 17 residues. Germline V gene data show CDR1 as DFQATT and CDR2 as SNEGSKA (reference sequence). Germline trimming cut 3 bases from V and 2 bases from J; bases unmatched to any gene: 15. CDR3 DNA: TGCAGTGCTAGTGTGTCGGGACAGCCTAAATTGAACTATGGCTACACCTTC. This codes for CSASVSGQPKLNYGYTF.

This sequence joins TRBV6-2 or TRBV6-3 and TRBJ1-5, with D perhaps TRBD1 (5 bases). Germline-derived CDR1 and CDR2 are MNHEY and SVGEGT. V lost 9 bases and J 4 bases, leaving 22 bases between the germline ends. There are 16 residues in the CDR3. This CDR3 is CASKTGGQGGNQPQHF. CDR3 bases: TGTGCCAGTAAAACAGGAGGGCAGGGTGGAAATCAGCCCCAGCATTTT.

In nucleotides, the CDR3 is TGTGCCAGCACCCTAACCGGGACAGCCTACGAGCAGTACTTC. Translation gives CASTLTGTAYEQYF. The chain links TRBV6-2 or TRBV6-3 to TRBJ2-7; TRBD1 agrees at 7 bases. V shed 7 bases and J 2 bases; nucleotides not matched to a gene: 8. The CDR3 length is 14 residues. In germline, CDR1 is MNHEY, CDR2 SVGEGT.

The chain links TRBV12-3 or TRBV12-4 to TRBJ2-7, with a tentative D call TRBD2 (5 bases). This CDR3 is 13 amino acids long. V lost 0 bases and J 7 bases, leaving 10 bases between the germline ends. The CDR3 DNA follows: TGTGCCAGCAGTTTAGCTTTGAGAGGGGAGCAGTACTTC. This encodes CASSLALRGEQYF.

This chain joins TRBV29-1 and TRBJ1-1, with TRBD1 matching over 12 bases. The CDR3 is made up of 15 amino acids. After removal of 6 bases from V and 3 bases from J, the junction contained 8 bases not matched to a gene. CDR1 is SQVTM, CDR2 ANQGSEA, per germline. The CDR3 loop is CSVTGTGGTDTEAFF. In nucleotides, the CDR3 is TGCAGCGTAACCGGGACAGGGGGCACGGACACTGAAGCTTTCTTT.

The rearrangement joins TRBV4-1 to TRBJ2-7, with 11 bases fitting TRBD1. Germline trimming cut 3 bases from V and 4 bases from J; bases unmatched to any gene: 2. Germline values: CDR1 MGHRA, CDR2 YSYEKL. CDR3 length equals 14 residues. The CDR3: CASSHRDRGYEQYF. The CDR3 DNA reads TGCGCCAGCAGCCATCGGGACAGGGGGTACGAGCAGTACTTC.

This clonotype was found once. The J gene is TRBJ2-1, the V gene TRBV7-3; 8 positions match TRBD1. The CDR3 runs 14 residues. CDR1 is SGHTA and CDR2 is FQGTGA in the germline V gene. The V gene end was trimmed by 5 bases and the J gene end by 6 bases; junction bases not matched to a gene: 6. CDR3 DNA: TGTGCCAGCAGCCCCCCGGACAGGGTCAATGAGCAGTTCTTC. As protein: CASSPPDRVNEQFF.

The rearrangement joins TRBV5-1 to TRBJ2-3, with D perhaps matching TRBD2 (6 bases). The CDR3 covers 14 residues. Germline CDR1 and CDR2: SGHRS and YFSETQ. V was trimmed by 0 bases and J by 4 bases, leaving 9 bases between them. Here the CDR3 reads CASSLVPGADTQYF. The DNA of the CDR3 is TGCGCCAGCAGCTTGGTCCCGGGAGCAGATACGCAGTATTTT.